These 31 T cell receptor beta chains came from one sample sequenced in a study of blood T cell repertoires in COVID-19. Repertoires were generated with immunoSEQ multiplex PCR, while TCRdb's copy carries only in-frame clones and drops some. Among about 80,000 clones, over 80% were seen once, and the ten largest hold 8.5% to 10%. Sequencing was carried out using peripheral blood. The receptors were sampled from a human donor in a cohort sampled during active COVID-19.

V and J are TRBV5-1 and TRBJ2-1; TRBD1 might be the D (5 bases). The CDR3 length is 14 residues. Germline values: CDR1 SGHRS, CDR2 YFSETQ. The V end was cut by 6 bases, the J end by 0 bases, with 10 bases between. The CDR3 loop is CASKKDSSYNEQFF. DNA for the CDR3: TGCGCCAGCAAGAAAGACAGCTCCTACAATGAGCAGTTCTTC.

The chain uses TRBV27 and TRBJ2-2; TRBD2 matches 8 bases. The CDR3 covers 16 residues. The germline V gene has CDR1 MNHEY and CDR2 SMNVEV (reference sequence). V shed 5 bases, J shed 4 bases, and the junction held 9 bases outside the gene matches. CDR3 nucleotides: TGTGCCAGCAGTCGCCGGCGGGGGGCTCCCACCGGGGAGCTGTTTTTT. Translated: CASSRRRGAPTGELFF.

The chain is built from TRBV11-3 and TRBJ1-5; D is uncertain. Germline-derived CDR1 and CDR2 are SGHNT and YENEEA. The germline V and J ends were trimmed by 5 bases and 5 bases, with 13 bases remaining between them. CDR3 length: 14 amino acids. CDR3 region: CASSLTPADQPQHF. CDR3 DNA: TGTGCCAGCAGCCTAACACCGGCGGATCAGCCCCAGCATTTT.

The gene calls are TRBV6-5 and TRBJ2-5, with TRBD2 matching 8 bases. V was pared by 8 bases and J by 5 bases, with 7 bases of the junction left unmatched. The length of the CDR3 is 13 residues. The germline CDR1 and CDR2 sequences are MNHEY and SVGAGI. This CDR3 is CASVRGARETQYF. In nucleotides, the CDR3 is TGTGCCAGCGTGCGGGGGGCCCGGGAGACCCAGTACTTC.

J is TRBJ2-6 and V is TRBV19; the D is unclear. V shed 7 bases and J shed 0 bases, with 16 bases lying between them. Looked up from germline, CDR1 is LNHDA and CDR2 is SQIVND (reference sequence). The CDR3 contains 17 residues. CDR3 nucleotides: TGTGCCAGTACTCCCGCGGCAGCCCGCTCTGGGGCCAACGTCCTGACTTTC. Its protein product is CASTPAAARSGANVLTF. Filled out from reference TRBV19 and TRBJ2-6, the complete variable domain reads DGGITQSPKYLFRKEGQNVTLSCEQNLNHDAMYWYRQDPGQGLRLIYYSQIVNDFQKGDIAEGYSVSREKKESFPLTVTSAQKNPTAFYLCASTPAAARSGANVLTFGAGSRLTVL.

V usage is TRBV19 and J usage is TRBJ1-4; the match to TRBD1 covers 7 bases. Germline CDR1 and CDR2: LNHDA and SQIVND (reference sequence). The CDR3 consists of 17 residues. Losses at the gene ends were 0 bases for V and 3 bases for J; bases not matched to a gene: 7. The CDR3 spells CASSIDRRGTANEKLFF. The CDR3, as DNA: TGTGCCAGTAGTATAGATCGCCGGGGGACAGCTAATGAAAAACTGTTTTTT.

This chain uses TRBV3-1 (or the pseudogene TRBV3-2) with TRBJ1-5; 8 bases map to TRBD1. Looked up from germline, CDR1 is LGHDT and CDR2 is YNNKEL (reference sequence). V gave up 0 bases and J gave up 7 bases; unmatched junction bases: 5. The length of the CDR3 is 15 residues. The chain's CDR3 is CASSQDQGARQPQHF. The CDR3 bases are TGTGCCAGCAGCCAAGACCAGGGGGCGAGGCAGCCCCAGCATTTT.

This clone has just a few counts. The V and J genes are TRBV28 and TRBJ2-2; TRBD1 agrees at 7 bases. The CDR3 length is 16 residues. J gave up 5 bases and V 7 bases, and 13 bases lay outside the gene matches. Germline V gene data show CDR1 as MDHEN and CDR2 as SYDVKM. The CDR3 coding sequence is TGTGCCAGCAAATGGGACAGCAACGACCTTACCGGGGAGCTGTTTTTT. It encodes CASKWDSNDLTGELFF.

The rearrangement links TRBV4-2 to TRBJ2-7, with 8 bases aligning to TRBD1. Losses at the gene ends were 4 bases for V and 3 bases for J; bases not matched to a gene: 2. This CDR3 has 13 residues. From germline, CDR1 is LGHNA and CDR2 YNFKEQ. CDR3 bases: TGTGCCAGCAGCCCGGGACAGGACTACGAGCAGTACTTC. This encodes CASSPGQDYEQYF.

The CDR3 nucleotides read TGTGCCAGTAGTATCCAGCGGGAGACTTACAATGAGCAGTTCTTC. Its protein is CASSIQRETYNEQFF. The chain carries TRBV19 and TRBJ2-1; 8 positions agree with TRBD2. CDR3 length: 15 amino acids. The ends lost 3 bases at V and 4 bases at J; junction bases unmatched: 5. Germline V CDR1 and CDR2: LNHDA, SQIVND (reference sequence).

This clone appeared a few times. Other DNA variants within this sample encode the same CDR3. This chain joins TRBV7-9 and TRBJ1-6, with TRBD1 identical over 7 bases. The V segment lost 1 base and the J segment 6 bases; nucleotides outside the gene matches: 3. Germline-derived CDR1 and CDR2 are SEHNR and FQNEAQ (reference sequence). This CDR3 is 15 amino acids long. CDR3 coding DNA: TGTGCCAGCAGCTTAGGGCAGGGGGGTAATTCACCCCTCCACTTT. Its protein is CASSLGQGGNSPLHF.

The chain employs TRBV2 and TRBJ1-5, with TRBD1 matching over 9 bases. Germline V gene sequence: CDR1 SNHLY, CDR2 FYNNEI. V was clipped by 4 bases and J by 7 bases; unmatched bases: 5. The CDR3 spans 14 residues. In DNA form, the CDR3 reads TGTGCCAGCAGTGTGGGAACAGGGGGCCAGCCCCAGCATTTT. Protein: CASSVGTGGQPQHF.

The CDR3 spells CSAKRGSEQYF. In nucleotides, the CDR3 is TGCAGTGCTAAACGAGGGAGCGAGCAGTACTTC. V gene TRBV20-1 combines with J gene TRBJ2-7; tentative D call: TRBD2 (5 bases). With 4 bases removed from V and 6 bases from J, the gap between germline ends came to 10 bases. The CDR3 is 11 amino acids. The V gene's germline CDR1 is DFQATT and CDR2 SNEGSKA (reference sequence).

The CDR3 DNA reads TGTGCCAGCAGCCAATCCCCAGGGTTTGTGAACACTGAAGCTTTCTTT. Amino acid sequence: CASSQSPGFVNTEAFF. V usage is TRBV4-2 and J usage is TRBJ1-1; D perhaps matches TRBD1 (5 bases). Per the germline V gene, CDR1 is LGHNA and CDR2 is YNFKEQ. CDR3 length equals 16 residues. Trimming removed 2 bases from V and 0 bases from J, with 13 bases in between.

V gene TRBV7-9 combines with J gene TRBJ2-1; perhaps TRBD2 as D (6 bases). CDR3 size: 17 residues. Trimming cost V 4 bases and J 3 bases, with 19 bases left between them. The germline V gene has CDR1 SEHNR and CDR2 FQNEAQ (reference sequence). The CDR3 here is CASSSPPGTEDYNEQFF. In DNA, the CDR3 is TGTGCCAGCAGCTCCCCACCCGGGACTGAAGACTACAATGAGCAGTTCTTC. Full variable domain (remainder filled in from reference TRBV7-9 and TRBJ2-1): DTGVSQNPRHKITKRGQNVTFRCDPISEHNRLYWYRQTLGQGPEFLTYFQNEAQLEKSRLLSDRFSAERPKGSFSTLEIQRTEQGDSAMYLCASSSPPGTEDYNEQFFGPGTRLTVL.

In DNA form, the CDR3 reads TGCAGTGCTAGACATCAAGAGACCCAGTACTTC. It yields the protein CSARHQETQYF. V is TRBV20-1 and J is TRBJ2-5; no clear D gene. V shed 2 bases and J shed 2 bases, with 3 bases lying between them. The CDR3 extends over 11 amino acids. Germline V gives CDR1 DFQATT, CDR2 SNEGSKA (reference sequence).

This rearrangement joins TRBV24-1 to TRBJ2-3; D is possibly TRBD1 (5 bases). Trimming pared 10 bases from V and 7 bases from J, leaving 20 bases between. The CDR3 sequence is 14 residues long. Germline lookup yields CDR1 KGHDR and CDR2 SFDVKD. This CDR3 is CATGPTFGANTQYF. The CDR3 region has the DNA TGTGCCACGGGGCCTACCTTCGGCGCGAATACGCAGTATTTT.

This sequence joins TRBV28 and TRBJ2-4; the D is unclear. The CDR3 has 15 amino acids. The V end was cut by 5 bases, the J end by 0 bases, with 11 bases between. Germline assignment: CDR1 MDHEN and CDR2 SYDVKM. Written as DNA, the CDR3 is TGTGCCAGCAGTCTGTCAAAACTAGCCAAAAACATTCAGTACTTC. As protein: CASSLSKLAKNIQYF.

This sequence joins TRBV12-3 or TRBV12-4 and TRBJ2-7; maybe TRBD2 (6 bases). The germline V and J ends were trimmed by 7 bases and 1 base, with 11 bases remaining between them. CDR3 length: 13 amino acids. CDR3 nucleotide sequence: TGTGCCAGCACCTCCGGGGGATCCTACGAGCAGTACTTC. Amino acids: CASTSGGSYEQYF.

The chain employs TRBV5-1 and TRBJ2-2; 10 bases match TRBD2. Germline V CDR1 and CDR2: SGHRS, YFSETQ. The CDR3 consists of 14 residues. The junction had 4 bases not matched to a gene; V was cut back by 4 bases and J by 7 bases. The CDR3 nucleotides read TGCGCCAGCAGCAAGCGGGAGGGAGGCGGGGAGCTGTTTTTT. Translating it yields CASSKREGGGELFF.

V is TRBV5-8 and J is TRBJ1-4, with D possibly matching TRBD1 (6 bases). Germline assignment: CDR1 SGHTS and CDR2 YDEGEE. Trimming took 0 bases from V and 3 from J, leaving 12 bases between them. There are 16 residues in the CDR3. Written as DNA, the CDR3 is TGTGCCAGCAGCTTGGGGGCGGGGGCCGCTAATGAAAAACTGTTTTTT. Translating gives CASSLGAGAANEKLFF.

The chain is built from TRBV6-1 and TRBJ1-2; D is possibly TRBD1 (6 bases). V was clipped by 4 bases and J by 2 bases, with 17 bases between them. This CDR3 has 16 amino acids. CDR1 is MNHNS, CDR2 SASEGT, per germline. The CDR3 DNA sequence: TGTGCCAGCAGTGGTCGACAGAGTACAGGGAACTATGGCTACACCTTC. It translates to CASSGRQSTGNYGYTF.

The rearrangement joins TRBV7-8 to TRBJ1-2; D remains unclear. Per the germline V gene, CDR1 is SGHVS and CDR2 is FQNEAQ. This CDR3 region has 14 residues. Trimming cost V 4 bases and J 4 bases, with 13 bases left between them. The DNA of the CDR3 is TGTGCCAGCAGCTCTGTAGGACTGACCTATGGCTACACCTTC. This gives the protein CASSSVGLTYGYTF.

In this sample, this clone turned up a few times. This chain connects TRBV19 to TRBJ2-6, with a possible D match to TRBD1 (5 bases). The CDR3 spans 15 residues. CDR1 and CDR2 from the germline V gene are LNHDA and SQIVND (reference sequence). Trimming pared 5 bases from V and 0 bases from J, leaving 8 bases between. DNA of the CDR3: TGTGCCAGTAGTGTACAGGACTCTGGGGCCAACGTCCTGACTTTC. Protein: CASSVQDSGANVLTF. Supplemented by reference TRBV19 and TRBJ2-6, the full variable domain reads DGGITQSPKYLFRKEGQNVTLSCEQNLNHDAMYWYRQDPGQGLRLIYYSQIVNDFQKGDIAEGYSVSREKKESFPLTVTSAQKNPTAFYLCASSVQDSGANVLTFGAGSRLTVL.

The rearrangement links TRBV5-1 to TRBJ2-2; TRBD2 matches at 13 bases. This CDR3 comprises 19 residues. V was pared by 4 bases and J by 2 bases, with 11 bases of the junction left unmatched. Germline V gene data show CDR1 as SGHRS and CDR2 as YFSETQ. The CDR3 nucleotides are TGCGCCAGCAGCCTCCAGACTAGCGGGGGGCCAATTAACACCGGGGAGCTGTTTTTT. It codes for CASSLQTSGGPINTGELFF.

This chain links TRBV7-3 with TRBJ1-3, with 7 bases matching TRBD1. The CDR3 totals 13 residues. The germline CDR1 and CDR2 sequences are SGHTA and FQGTGA. The J segment lost 2 bases and the V segment lost 5 bases, leaving 0 bases of the junction unmatched. The CDR3 reads CASSTGAGNTIYF. In nucleotides, the CDR3 is TGTGCCAGCAGCACAGGGGCTGGAAACACCATATATTTT.

In this sample, this clone turned up once. V and J are TRBV3-1 (or the pseudogene TRBV3-2) and TRBJ2-3; 7 positions agree with TRBD2. The germline gives CDR1 LGHDT, CDR2 YNNKEL (reference sequence). J was trimmed by 3 bases and V by 0 bases; bases with no gene match: 6. The CDR3 is 16 residues long. The DNA for the CDR3 is TGTGCCAGCAGCCAAGATGGCGGGGGTCGGACAGATACGCAGTATTTT. Translation gives CASSQDGGGRTDTQYF.

The chain combines TRBV4-1 with TRBJ2-6; D is unclear. The CDR3 sequence is 16 residues long. CDR1 is MGHRA and CDR2 is YSYEKL in the germline V gene. The V end was cut by 1 base, the J end by 1 base, with 8 bases between. This CDR3 is CASSQVGRSGANVLTF. Here the CDR3 DNA reads TGCGCCAGCAGCCAAGTCGGCAGGTCTGGGGCCAACGTCCTGACTTTC.

V is TRBV15 and J is TRBJ1-4; tentatively, D is TRBD1 (6 bases). The CDR3 runs to 15 residues. Per germline, CDR1 LNHNV and CDR2 YYDKDF (reference sequence). The V end lost 11 bases, the J end lost 3 bases, and 19 bases lay between the germline ends. The CDR3 spells CAASPGGAPNEKLFF. In DNA form, the CDR3 reads TGTGCCGCCTCTCCGGGGGGGGCACCTAATGAAAAACTGTTTTTT.

The genes are TRBV5-1 and TRBJ2-4, with TRBD2 as a possible D gene (5 bases). CDR1 is SGHRS, CDR2 YFSETQ, per germline. The V gene lost 3 bases and the J gene lost 0 bases, with 16 bases spanning the gap. This CDR3 comprises 17 residues. CDR3 loop: CASSSHGERLAKNIQYF. CDR3 nucleotide sequence: TGCGCCAGCAGCTCCCACGGGGAGCGTCTAGCCAAAAACATTCAGTACTTC.

The rearrangement joins TRBV5-4 to TRBJ2-5, with 11 bases that match TRBD2. The junction had 6 bases not matched to a gene; V was cut back by 0 bases and J by 5 bases. The CDR3 extends over 16 amino acids. Germline V CDR1 and CDR2: SGHNT, YYREEE (reference sequence). Here the CDR3 reads CASSLVTSGTGETQYF. The CDR3 DNA reads as TGTGCCAGCAGCTTGGTGACTAGCGGGACAGGGGAGACCCAGTACTTC.